Listed here are 29 T cell receptor beta chains from one sample, sequenced in a study of T cell changes during pregnancy in multiple sclerosis. Sequenced by immunoSEQ multiplex PCR; TCRdb stores in-frame clones only, minus some. The sample holds about 22,000 clones, about 90% seen once. The source was CD4+ T cells from peripheral blood mononuclear cells, collected in the third trimester of pregnancy. The receptors come from a female donor in good health, enrolled as a control in a pregnancy study.

The chain employs TRBV4-1 and TRBJ2-3, with 10 positions matching TRBD1. This CDR3 region has 17 residues. CDR1 and CDR2 from the germline V gene are MGHRA and YSYEKL. Trimming cost V 4 bases and J 4 bases; bases outside gene matches: 11. CDR3 region: CASSPIRDRGYADTQYF. The DNA of the CDR3 is TGCGCCAGCAGCCCCATCCGGGACAGGGGATACGCAGATACGCAGTATTTT.

This clone occurred a few times. This chain uses TRBV7-3 with TRBJ1-1, with D maybe TRBD1 (5 bases). This CDR3 is built from 11 residues. Per germline, CDR1 SGHTA and CDR2 FQGTGA. V was cut by 5 bases and J by 8 bases, with 9 bases left in between. CDR3 nucleotide sequence: TGTGCCAGCAGCCAGGGCAGGGAAGCTTTCTTT. The encoded protein is CASSQGREAFF. The whole variable domain, remainder taken from reference TRBV7-3 and TRBJ1-1, is GAGVSQTPSNKVTEKGKYVELRCDPISGHTALYWYRQSLGQGPEFLIYFQGTGAADDSGLPNDRFFAVRPEGSVSTLKIQRTERGDSAVYLCASSQGREAFFGQGTRLTVV.

This chain connects TRBV4-3 to TRBJ2-3; 12 bases are shared with TRBD2. J gave up 2 bases and V 4 bases, and 4 bases lay outside the gene matches. The germline V gene encodes CDR1 LGHNA and CDR2 YSLEER. This CDR3 has 16 residues. The CDR3 is CASSPLAGGPTDTQYF. The CDR3 DNA is TGCGCCAGCAGCCCCCTAGCGGGGGGGCCCACAGATACGCAGTATTTT.

The chain joins TRBV18 to TRBJ2-7, with 7 bases lining up with TRBD1. The CDR3 has 17 amino acids. V lost 3 bases and J lost 2; bases outside the gene matches: 13. Germline CDR1 reads KGHSH; CDR2 reads LQKENI. CDR3 bases: TGTGCCAGCTCACCCTTGATGACAGGGACCTTGGCCTACGAGCAGTACTTC. Protein: CASSPLMTGTLAYEQYF.

The chain combines TRBV11-3 with TRBJ2-1; D is ambiguous. Trimming took off 0 bases at V and 7 bases at J, with 10 bases between the two ends. From germline, CDR1 is SGHNT and CDR2 YENEEA. The CDR3 is 14 residues long. The DNA for the CDR3 is TGTGCCAGCAGCTTAGATCCCCGTCAGAATGAGCAGTTCTTC. Residues: CASSLDPRQNEQFF.

V is TRBV18 and J is TRBJ2-2; D call uncertain. The V gene's germline CDR1 is KGHSH and CDR2 LQKENI. The CDR3 is made up of 14 amino acids. Trimming cost V 6 bases and J 4 bases, with 12 bases left between them. The CDR3 region has the DNA TGTGCCAGCTCCCCGAGGATGGGCACCGGGGAGCTGTTTTTT. Translating it yields CASSPRMGTGELFF.

In its sample, this clone was seen once. The gene calls are TRBV12-5 and TRBJ2-3, with 7 bases identical to TRBD2. The CDR3 consists of 17 residues. From germline, CDR1 is LGHNT and CDR2 FRNRAP. V gave up 0 bases and J gave up 2 bases; unmatched junction bases: 8. The chain's CDR3 is CASGLVSKRGNTDTQYF. For the CDR3, the DNA is TGTGCTAGTGGTTTGGTTTCTAAGCGGGGAAACACAGATACGCAGTATTTT.

This chain links TRBV28 with TRBJ1-6, with D tentatively TRBD1 (5 bases). Trimming cost V 6 bases and J 8 bases, with 8 bases left between them. The CDR3 consists of 12 residues. CDR1 is MDHEN and CDR2 is SYDVKM in the germline V gene. The CDR3: CASRQVDSPLHF. The CDR3 bases are TGTGCCAGCAGACAGGTGGATTCACCCCTCCACTTT.

The chain is built from TRBV10-3 and TRBJ1-2; perhaps TRBD1 as D (5 bases). V lost 5 bases and J 4 bases, leaving 14 bases between the germline ends. Germline V lookup: CDR1 ENHRY, CDR2 SYGVKD. The CDR3 spans 14 residues. In nucleotides, the CDR3 is TGTGCCATCAGTACTAATGGGGCCCGCTATGGCTACACCTTC. As protein: CAISTNGARYGYTF.

The chain is built from TRBV6-6 and TRBJ2-6; 8 nucleotides match TRBD1. The CDR3 is 16 residues long. From germline, CDR1 is MNHNY and CDR2 SVGAGI (reference sequence). The ends lost 5 bases at V and 2 bases at J; junction bases unmatched: 5. DNA for the CDR3: TGTGCCAGCAGTAACCCAGGGGGCGCTGGGGCCAACGTCCTGACTTTC. It specifies CASSNPGGAGANVLTF.

The chain couples TRBV6-5 to TRBJ2-5, with 10 bases aligning to TRBD2. This CDR3 is 15 amino acids long. V was clipped by 4 bases and J by 3 bases; unmatched bases: 5. CDR1 MNHEY and CDR2 SVGAGI come from the germline V gene. CDR3 DNA: TGTGCCAGCAGTTTCCGAACTAGCGGGGAAGAGACCCAGTACTTC. This codes for CASSFRTSGEETQYF.

This clone was seen just once. This chain links TRBV12-1 with TRBJ2-7; the listed D gene, TRBD2, was not tested against the DNA. TRBV12-1 is designated a pseudogene. CDR3 size: 12 residues. In nucleotides, the CDR3 is TGTGCCAGCAGCTTTGGGAGCTACGAGCAGTACTTC. Translation gives CASSFGSYEQYF.

V and J are TRBV6-5 and TRBJ2-5; TRBD1 matches 7 bases. Trimming cost V 0 bases and J 5 bases; bases outside gene matches: 6. Germline V gene lookup returns CDR1 MNHEY and CDR2 SVGAGI. The CDR3 length is 15 residues. The CDR3 sequence: CASSYSRGKRETQYF. The CDR3 nucleotides are TGTGCCAGCAGTTACTCCAGGGGGAAAAGGGAGACCCAGTACTTC.

This sequence joins TRBV19 and TRBJ2-7, with TRBD2 matching 11 bases. CDR3 size: 16 residues. The ends lost 2 bases at V and 0 bases at J; junction bases unmatched: 3. Germline values: CDR1 LNHDA, CDR2 SQIVND (reference sequence). As DNA, the CDR3 is TGTGCCAGTAGTATACTAGCGGGGGGCGACTCCTACGAGCAGTACTTC. Protein sequence: CASSILAGGDSYEQYF.

The chain joins TRBV28 to TRBJ1-1, with TRBD1 as a possible D gene (5 bases). With 2 bases removed from V and 0 bases from J, the gap between germline ends came to 13 bases. The CDR3 contains 16 residues. In germline, CDR1 is MDHEN, CDR2 SYDVKM. The chain's CDR3 is CASSLGFSGLNTEAFF. DNA for the CDR3: TGTGCCAGCAGTTTAGGATTCTCAGGGCTGAACACTGAAGCTTTCTTT.

The gene calls are TRBV28 and TRBJ1-2; possibly TRBD1 for D (5 bases). The V gene lost 2 bases and the J gene lost 1 base, with 8 bases spanning the gap. Germline values: CDR1 MDHEN, CDR2 SYDVKM. The CDR3 is 14 residues long. The CDR3 loop is CASSLSRVNYGYTF. CDR3 coding DNA: TGTGCCAGCAGTTTAAGCAGGGTTAACTATGGCTACACCTTC.

The V gene is TRBV9, the J gene TRBJ2-1, with 10 nucleotides matching TRBD2. Germline V lookup: CDR1 SGDLS, CDR2 YYNGEE. The CDR3 is made up of 13 amino acids. V dropped 5 bases and J dropped 7; count of bases not matched to a gene: 3. CDR3 region: CASRPTSGNEQFF. As DNA, the CDR3 is TGTGCCAGCAGACCGACTAGCGGGAATGAGCAGTTCTTC.

The rearrangement joins TRBV29-1 to TRBJ2-5; TRBD1 is a possible D gene (5 bases). The CDR3 covers 13 residues. Germline V gene sequence: CDR1 SQVTM, CDR2 ANQGSEA. V was pared by 4 bases and J by 2 bases, with 11 bases between. The CDR3 sequence: CSVVYRTQETQYF. The CDR3 DNA reads as TGCAGCGTTGTATACAGGACGCAAGAGACCCAGTACTTC.

The chain uses TRBV2 and TRBJ2-1; 11 bases are a match to TRBD2. This CDR3 comprises 16 residues. CDR1 and CDR2 (germline): SNHLY, FYNNEI. Trimming took 6 bases from V and 7 from J; bases not matched to a gene: 11. The CDR3 DNA sequence: TGTGCCAGCAGCCTATTAGCGGGGGGGCCTGGAAATGAGCAGTTCTTC. Encoded protein: CASSLLAGGPGNEQFF.

The chain couples TRBV28 to TRBJ2-5; D is undetermined. Germline V gene data show CDR1 as MDHEN and CDR2 as SYDVKM. The CDR3 sequence is 14 residues long. V was trimmed by 3 bases and J by 1 base, leaving 9 bases between them. The CDR3: CASSFWAGQETQYF. The CDR3 coding sequence is TGTGCCAGCAGTTTCTGGGCCGGCCAAGAGACCCAGTACTTC.

This rearrangement joins TRBV13 to TRBJ2-3, with 13 nucleotides matching TRBD2. The junction had 15 bases not matched to a gene; V was cut back by 2 bases and J by 4 bases. Germline V gives CDR1 PRHDT, CDR2 FYEKMQ (reference sequence). The CDR3 contains 20 residues. CDR3 protein: CASSLYTRTSGRRGADTQYF. CDR3 DNA sequence: TGTGCCAGCAGCTTATACACGAGGACTAGCGGGAGAAGAGGGGCAGATACGCAGTATTTT.

The rearrangement uses TRBV6-6 and TRBJ1-4; TRBD1 might be the D (5 bases). V shed 6 bases and J shed 8 bases, with 7 bases lying between them. The germline gives CDR1 MNHNY, CDR2 SVGAGI (reference sequence). CDR3 size: 11 residues. The CDR3 region is CASSRQEKLFF. The CDR3 DNA sequence: TGTGCCAGCAGCAGACAGGAAAAACTGTTTTTT.

The chain employs TRBV6-1 and TRBJ2-2, with D maybe TRBD1 (6 bases). V lost 8 bases to trimming and J lost 7 bases, with 17 bases between them. Germline CDR1 is MNHNS and CDR2 is SASEGT. The CDR3 spans 14 residues. The CDR3 DNA reads as TGTGCCAGCCACAGGGTCACCGAGGGCGGGGAGCTGTTTTTT. It specifies CASHRVTEGGELFF.

The V gene is TRBV9, the J gene TRBJ1-2; no definite D call. The germline V and J ends were trimmed by 0 bases and 2 bases, with 8 bases remaining between them. The CDR3 is made up of 14 amino acids. Germline V gene lookup returns CDR1 SGDLS and CDR2 YYNGEE. This chain's CDR3 is CASSVGTENYGYTF. CDR3 coding DNA: TGTGCCAGCAGCGTAGGCACAGAGAACTATGGCTACACCTTC.

This rearrangement joins TRBV19 to TRBJ2-7; 12 bases map to TRBD2. J lost 5 bases, V lost 5 bases, and 10 bases had no gene match. CDR3 length equals 16 residues. The germline CDR1 and CDR2 sequences are LNHDA and SQIVND (reference sequence). The CDR3 region is CASSPQLAGGRNEQYF. The CDR3, as DNA: TGTGCCAGTAGTCCTCAACTAGCGGGAGGAAGGAACGAGCAGTACTTC.

The chain combines TRBV11-2 with TRBJ2-7, with 7 bases aligning to TRBD2. The germline CDR1 and CDR2 sequences are SGHAT and FQNNGV. The CDR3 is 15 amino acids. With 0 bases clipped from V and 5 bases from J, the junction kept 7 bases outside the gene matches. The CDR3 DNA follows: TGTGCCAGCAGCTTAGAGGTGGGAGGGCCCCACGAGCAGTACTTC. Amino acids: CASSLEVGGPHEQYF. The full variable domain, completed using reference TRBV11-2 and TRBJ2-7, is EAGVAQSPRYKIIEKRQSVAFWCNPISGHATLYWYQQILGQGPKLLIQFQNNGVVDDSQLPKDRFSAERLKGVDSTLKIQPAKLEDSAVYLCASSLEVGGPHEQYFGPGTRLTVT.

The rearrangement uses TRBV29-1 and TRBJ1-5; possible D gene TRBD1, 5 bases. Germline V CDR1 and CDR2: SQVTM, ANQGSEA. The CDR3 has 13 residues. V shed 4 bases and J shed 3 bases, with 10 bases lying between them. The CDR3 sequence: CSVVSGPNQPQHF. CDR3 coding DNA: TGCAGCGTTGTATCAGGGCCCAATCAGCCCCAGCATTTT.

J is TRBJ1-2 and V is TRBV6-5; 7 bases fit TRBD1. This CDR3 is 14 amino acids long. The V and J ends lost 6 bases and 0 bases, in that order; junction bases with no gene match: 4. CDR1 MNHEY and CDR2 SVGAGI come from the germline V gene. The CDR3 DNA follows: TGTGCCAGCAGCCGGACAGGAGCTAACTATGGCTACACCTTC. Its translation is CASSRTGANYGYTF.

This chain uses TRBV7-8 with TRBJ2-3; 14 bases are shared with TRBD2. The CDR3 sequence is 16 residues long. Per germline, CDR1 SGHVS and CDR2 FQNEAQ. J was trimmed by 6 bases and V by 3 bases; bases with no gene match: 5. CDR3 sequence (DNA): TGTGCCAGCAGCTTCCGGACTAGCGGGGGGAGGGATACGCAGTATTTT. Translating it yields CASSFRTSGGRDTQYF.